A selection of T cell receptor beta chains follows, all from one sample in a study of T cell clones after liver transplantation. TCRdb's copy holds only in-frame clones and misses some; the assay was immunoSEQ multiplex PCR. The repertoire includes more than 75,000 clones, around four fifths of them detected once, and more than 0.45% sits in the top ten. Sample: CD4+ T cells from blood, taken around 42 months after liver transplant. These receptors were collected from a human patient who received a liver transplant. Some T cells may be graft donor cells. The CDR3 runs from the conserved cysteine through the conserved F or W. A D gene is named only where the DNA matches it firmly. Size is stated for part of the rows, as once, few or many counts, or as a class when the clone is expanded.

cdr3_length	v_call	clone_size	j_call	d_call	cdr3_aa	cdr3_nt
15	TRBV10-1	many	TRBJ2-3	-	CASSEGGILADTQYF	TGCGCCAGCAGTGAGGGGGGTATTCTCGCAGATACGCAGTATTTT
13	TRBV5-5	-	TRBJ1-2	-	CASSLLTNYGYTF	TGTGCCAGCAGCTTACTAACCAACTATGGCTACACCTTC
12	TRBV5-6	-	TRBJ1-1	-	CASSLSGGATFF	TGTGCCAGCAGCTTGTCGGGGGGCGCGACTTTCTTT
17	TRBV5-1	-	TRBJ2-3	TRBD2	CASSLQAGEVITDTQYF	TGCGCCAGCAGCTTGCAAGCGGGGGAGGTTATCACAGATACGCAGTATTTT
13	TRBV28	-	TRBJ1-1	TRBD1	CASSRDRGSEAFF	TGTGCCAGCAGCCGGGACAGGGGATCTGAAGCTTTCTTT
15	TRBV28	-	TRBJ2-4	-	CASSPRGMGKNIQYF	TGTGCCAGCAGCCCTAGGGGAATGGGCAAAAACATTCAGTACTTC
14	TRBV30	-	TRBJ1-2	TRBD1	CAWSVNRGHYGYTF	TGTGCCTGGAGTGTGAACAGGGGGCATTATGGCTACACCTTC
14	TRBV5-4	once	TRBJ2-5	-	CASSLGQFQETQYF	TGTGCCAGCAGCTTGGGGCAGTTCCAAGAGACCCAGTACTTC
15	TRBV28	-	TRBJ1-1	TRBD1	CASSYHRGKNTEAFF	TGTGCCAGCAGCTACCACAGGGGTAAGAACACTGAAGCTTTCTTT
15	TRBV4-2	-	TRBJ1-5	-	CASSQDLLSNQPQHF	TGTGCCAGCAGCCAAGACCTCTTGAGCAATCAGCCCCAGCATTTT
19	TRBV4-1	-	TRBJ2-2	TRBD2	CASSSSFSWEGRNTGELFF	TGCGCCAGCAGCTCCTCATTCTCGTGGGAGGGCCGGAACACCGGGGAGCTGTTTTTT
13	TRBV18	-	TRBJ2-3	-	CASSPRLEDTQYF	TGTGCCAGCTCACCGAGACTAGAGGATACGCAGTATTTT
16	TRBV9	-	TRBJ2-1	TRBD2	CASSVAEYGRGDEQFF	TGTGCCAGCAGCGTAGCGGAGTACGGGAGGGGAGATGAGCAGTTCTTC
16	TRBV4-1	-	TRBJ2-1	TRBD2	CASSQVSGSSYNEQFF	TGCGCCAGCAGCCAAGTTAGCGGGAGCTCCTACAATGAGCAGTTCTTC
14	TRBV19	-	TRBJ2-3	-	CASSIRGWTDTQYF	TGTGCCAGTAGTATAAGGGGTTGGACAGATACGCAGTATTTT
15	TRBV25-1	-	TRBJ1-2	-	CASSESVGPNYGYTF	TGTGCCAGCAGTGAATCGGTGGGCCCTAACTATGGCTACACCTTC
15	TRBV5-5	-	TRBJ2-5	TRBD2	CASSLGLAGPETQYF	TGTGCCAGCAGCTTGGGACTAGCGGGTCCAGAGACCCAGTACTTC
16	TRBV28	-	TRBJ2-7	-	CASSSRRRARPYEQYF	TGTGCCAGCAGTTCCCGCCGGCGAGCTCGGCCCTACGAGCAGTACTTC
16	TRBV15	few	TRBJ2-3	-	CATSRARGQRADTQYF	TGTGCCACCAGCAGAGCTCGGGGTCAGAGGGCCGATACGCAGTATTTT
14	TRBV9	-	TRBJ1-2	-	CASSVVDRDYGYTF	TGTGCCAGCAGCGTAGTGGACCGGGACTATGGCTACACCTTC
13	TRBV28	-	TRBJ1-5	-	CASSLQGPRPQHF	TGTGCCAGCAGTTTGCAGGGCCCAAGGCCCCAGCATTTT
15	TRBV7-9	-	TRBJ1-1	TRBD1	CASSAPGQVNTEAFF	TGTGCCAGCAGCGCGCCGGGACAGGTGAACACTGAAGCTTTCTTT
18	TRBV14	once	TRBJ2-7	-	CASSPEKLRPTGSYEQYF	TGTGCCAGCAGCCCTGAAAAATTGAGGCCGACAGGCTCCTACGAGCAGTACTTC
14	TRBV5-4	-	TRBJ2-5	-	CASSLGRPQETQYF	TGTGCCAGCAGCTTGGGACGGCCCCAAGAGACCCAGTACTTC
16	TRBV28	-	TRBJ2-7	TRBD2	CASSSWGLAGTYEQYF	TGTGCCAGCAGTTCTTGGGGACTAGCGGGAACCTACGAGCAGTACTTC
12	TRBV7-2	-	TRBJ2-3	-	CASSFGGYTQYF	TGTGCCAGCAGCTTCGGAGGGTATACGCAGTATTTT
13	TRBV10-1	-	TRBJ1-1	TRBD1	CASSEADRAQAFF	TGCGCTAGCAGTGAGGCTGACAGGGCCCAAGCTTTCTTT
12	TRBV14	-	TRBJ2-1	-	CASSGSVSEQFF	TGTGCCAGCAGCGGTAGCGTTTCTGAGCAGTTCTTC
19	TRBV27	-	TRBJ1-5	TRBD1	CASRRGTGQGSSRNQPQHF	TGTGCCAGCAGGAGAGGGACGGGACAGGGCTCCTCAAGGAATCAGCCCCAGCATTTT
13	TRBV2	-	TRBJ2-5	-	CASSEGRQETQYF	TGTGCCAGCAGTGAGGGCAGGCAAGAGACCCAGTACTTC
16	TRBV7-8	-	TRBJ1-4	TRBD1	CASSLGQGVANEKLFF	TGTGCCAGCAGCTTGGGACAGGGGGTCGCTAATGAAAAACTGTTTTTT
13	TRBV7-2	few	TRBJ2-7	TRBD1	CASSSGTGSEQYF	TGTGCCAGCAGCTCCGGGACAGGTAGCGAGCAGTACTTC
17	TRBV5-8	-	TRBJ2-7	TRBD2	CASSLDGRAGYLIEQYF	TGTGCCAGCAGCTTGGACGGGAGGGCCGGGTATCTCATCGAGCAGTACTTC
12	TRBV6-4	-	TRBJ2-5	-	CASRPLLETQYF	TGTGCCAGCAGGCCGTTGTTGGAGACCCAGTACTTC
14	TRBV18	-	TRBJ2-5	-	CASSSSTGGETQYF	TGTGCCAGCTCATCGTCGACAGGAGGGGAGACCCAGTACTTC
16	TRBV28	-	TRBJ1-2	-	CASSSIVGGAENGYTF	TGTGCCAGCAGTTCCATCGTCGGTGGGGCGGAAAATGGCTACACCTTC
14	TRBV28	-	TRBJ2-7	-	CASTPWLGAAEQYF	TGTGCCAGCACCCCGTGGCTTGGCGCAGCGGAGCAGTACTTC
14	TRBV5-1	-	TRBJ1-3	TRBD1	CASRKQGAGNTIYF	TGCGCCAGCCGAAAACAGGGGGCTGGAAACACCATATATTTT
13	TRBV28	-	TRBJ2-7	-	CASSSSPRNEQYF	TGTGCCAGCAGTTCCTCGCCTAGGAACGAGCAGTACTTC
14	TRBV27	-	TRBJ2-3	-	CASSWGRRTDTQYF	TGTGCCAGCAGTTGGGGCCGCCGCACAGATACGCAGTATTTT